This T cell receptor beta chain was sequenced in a study of OX40 agonist ivuxolimab in advanced cancers. The wider study: Age averaged around 54 years (range roughly 20 to 90), and roughly 82% were male. Partial response was recorded in three patients: one hepatocellular carcinoma and two cutaneous melanoma cases.

The data were produced by immunoSEQ multiplex PCR, yet TCRdb's version contains in-frame clones alone and is incomplete. The sample carries about 32,000 clones, roughly 90% recorded once. Prior autoimmune disease or systemic immunosuppression barred patients. V was clipped by 10 bases and J by 5 bases; unmatched bases: 7. Germline V CDR1 and CDR2: SNHLY, FYNNEI. CDR3 size: 14 residues. Study outcomes and limitations: Among T cells, CD8+ cells averaged more expanded clones than CD4+ cells.

As concerns this clone: The target antigen is unknown.

The rearrangement joins TRBV2 to TRBJ2-1; 11 positions match TRBD2. This sequence was found in an adult with an advanced solid tumor such as melanoma, head and neck, liver or kidney cancer. The material sequenced was CD4+ or CD8+ T cells sorted from blood, taken in a trial of the OX40 agonist ivuxolimab. The CDR3 DNA reads as TGTGCCACCTCGCCGGGACTAGCGGACAATGAGCAGTTCTTC. Residues: CATSPGLADNEQFF.